Shown below are 25 T cell receptor beta chains from a single sample sequenced in a study of shared clonotypes between healthy human individuals. Naive CD8 isolation took CD45RO-negative cells positively selected for CCR7 and excluded terminally differentiated effector memory CD45RA+ cells. This table comes from immunoSEQ multiplex PCR, and its TCRdb copy is limited to in-frame clones, with some not included. The sample includes some 600,000 clones, roughly 96% of them seen just once. Sequenced: naive CD8+ T cells sorted from blood. These receptors all come from a woman aged 25 to 39 in good health.

CDR3: CASSWGTGNEKLFF. DNA of the CDR3: TGTGCCAGCAGTTGGGGGACAGGGAATGAAAAACTGTTTTTT. The chain couples TRBV6-5 to TRBJ1-4; TRBD1 agrees at 9 bases. The CDR3 sequence is 14 residues long. The germline gives CDR1 MNHEY, CDR2 SVGAGI. The J segment lost 5 bases and the V segment lost 4 bases, leaving 2 bases of the junction unmatched.

The chain links TRBV27 to TRBJ2-5; the D is unclear. CDR1 is MNHEY, CDR2 SMNVEV, per germline (reference sequence). V was trimmed by 4 bases and J by 0 bases, leaving 15 bases between them. This CDR3 spans 16 amino acids. CDR3 sequence (DNA): TGTGCCAGCAGTTCAGAGGCAGCGAGGTACCAAGAGACCCAGTACTTC. The encoded protein is CASSSEAARYQETQYF.

This clone was found a few times. This chain connects TRBV19 to TRBJ1-1, with no clear D. The germline CDR1 and CDR2 sequences are LNHDA and SQIVND (reference sequence). Trimming cost V 8 bases and J 1 base, with 11 bases left between them. CDR3 length equals 13 residues. CDR3 sequence (DNA): TGTGCCAGTCCCTCAGCGTGGAACACTGAAGCTTTCTTT. Translated, it gives CASPSAWNTEAFF. Full variable domain (outside the CDR3, taken from reference TRBV19 and TRBJ1-1): DGGITQSPKYLFRKEGQNVTLSCEQNLNHDAMYWYRQDPGQGLRLIYYSQIVNDFQKGDIAEGYSVSREKKESFPLTVTSAQKNPTAFYLCASPSAWNTEAFFGQGTRLTVV.

This clone was observed once. The chain has TRBV15 and TRBJ1-1; possible D gene TRBD1, 5 bases. The CDR3 covers 14 residues. Per germline, CDR1 LNHNV and CDR2 YYDKDF (reference sequence). Between the trimmed V and J ends, which lost 8 bases and 0 bases, there was a span of 13 bases. The CDR3 DNA reads as TGTGCCACCCGGGGCAGAAAGATGAACACTGAAGCTTTCTTT. Protein product: CATRGRKMNTEAFF.

This clone was detected only a few times. V and J are TRBV25-1 and TRBJ1-5; tentatively, D is TRBD1 (5 bases). CDR1 and CDR2 (germline): MGHDK, SYGVNS. This CDR3 is built from 14 residues. V lost 4 bases and J 0 bases, leaving 7 bases between the germline ends. The CDR3 DNA is TGTGCCAGCAGTGCCGACAGTAGCAATCAGCCCCAGCATTTT. Amino acid sequence: CASSADSSNQPQHF.

V usage is TRBV4-1 and J usage is TRBJ2-1; TRBD2 agrees at 13 bases. Trimming took 3 bases from V and 8 from J; bases not matched to a gene: 1. The CDR3 is 14 residues long. CDR1 is MGHRA, CDR2 YSYEKL, per germline. DNA of the CDR3: TGCGCCAGCAGCCACGGACTAGCGGGAGATGAGCAGTTCTTC. It translates to CASSHGLAGDEQFF.

This clone was detected once. The chain links TRBV5-6 to TRBJ1-2; no clear D. V lost 0 bases to trimming and J lost 1 base, with 10 bases between them. There are 15 residues in the CDR3. CDR1 is SGHDT and CDR2 is YYEEEE in the germline V gene. CDR3 protein: CASSLGRHVNYGYTF. The CDR3 bases are TGTGCCAGCAGCTTGGGCAGACATGTTAACTATGGCTACACCTTC.

The V call is TRBV5-1, the J call TRBJ1-4; TRBD1 aligns across 7 bases. The V gene's germline CDR1 is SGHRS and CDR2 YFSETQ. After removal of 5 bases from V and 6 bases from J, the junction contained 7 bases not matched to a gene. The length of the CDR3 is 14 residues. CDR3 sequence (DNA): TGCGCCAGCAGGCCCGGGACAGCAGATGAAAAACTGTTTTTT. Residues: CASRPGTADEKLFF.

The rearrangement joins TRBV10-3 to TRBJ2-7; D uncertain. The V gene's germline CDR1 is ENHRY and CDR2 SYGVKD. Trimming stripped 6 bases from V and 4 bases from J, with 10 bases between. The CDR3 extends over 12 amino acids. CDR3 nucleotide sequence: TGTGCCATCAGCAATGAGGAGTACGAGCAGTACTTC. Translation gives CAISNEEYEQYF.

As regards this clone: The sample carries other DNA sequences with the same CDR3. The chain joins TRBV27 to TRBJ2-7; 7 nucleotides align to TRBD2. Trimming took 2 bases from V and 2 from J; bases not matched to a gene: 3. This CDR3 comprises 14 residues. CDR1 and CDR2 (germline): MNHEY, SMNVEV (reference sequence). The CDR3 region is CASSLGGRAYEQYF. The DNA for the CDR3 is TGTGCCAGCAGTTTAGGGGGGAGGGCCTACGAGCAGTACTTC.

The genes are TRBV30 and TRBJ1-3; perhaps TRBD1 as D (5 bases). V lost 5 bases to trimming and J lost 0 bases, with 11 bases between them. Germline V CDR1 and CDR2: GTSNPN, SVGIG (reference sequence). This CDR3 has 14 residues. CDR3 region: CAWGIGVSGNTIYF. The CDR3 DNA sequence: TGTGCCTGGGGCATAGGGGTCTCTGGAAACACCATATATTTT.

This clone was seen only a few times. This chain links TRBV5-8 with TRBJ2-7; D is undetermined. V gave up 4 bases and J gave up 2 bases, with 10 bases separating them. Germline assignment: CDR1 SGHTS and CDR2 YDEGEE. This CDR3 has 13 residues. DNA of the CDR3: TGTGCCAGCAGCCGGCCCCACCCCTACGAGCAGTACTTC. Translating it yields CASSRPHPYEQYF.

The chain uses TRBV6-1 and TRBJ1-5; D is unclear. Germline V gives CDR1 MNHNS, CDR2 SASEGT. Trimming removed 2 bases at V and 4 bases at J, with 12 bases between. The CDR3 totals 15 residues. In DNA form, the CDR3 reads TGTGCCAGCAGTGAAATCGGGGTCAATAATCAGCCCCAGCATTTT. Protein: CASSEIGVNNQPQHF.

The chain couples TRBV10-3 to TRBJ1-1; D is uncertain. CDR3 length: 11 amino acids. In germline, CDR1 is ENHRY, CDR2 SYGVKD. V was shortened by 6 bases and J by 6 bases, with 8 bases between the two germline ends. For the CDR3, the DNA is TGTGCCATCAGCGCCGGGGCTGAAGCTTTCTTT. This codes for CAISAGAEAFF.

The CDR3 DNA reads TGCAGCGTGCTACAGCCAAACAAAAACATTCAGTACTTC. Translation gives CSVLQPNKNIQYF. The chain employs TRBV29-1 and TRBJ2-4; D is undetermined. This CDR3 comprises 13 residues. V dropped 6 bases and J dropped 3 bases, with 12 bases sitting between them. Per germline, CDR1 SQVTM and CDR2 ANQGSEA. Using reference TRBV29-1 and TRBJ2-4 for the parts outside the CDR3, the full variable domain is SAVISQKPSRDICQRGTSLTIQCQVDSQVTMMFWYRQQPGQSLTLIATANQGSEATYESGFVIDKFPISRPNLTFSTLTVSNMSPEDSSIYLCSVLQPNKNIQYFGAGTRLSVL.

V is TRBV2 and J is TRBJ2-1; the D call may be TRBD1 or TRBD2 (6 bases each). Germline-derived CDR1 and CDR2 are SNHLY and FYNNEI. The V gene lost 0 bases and the J gene lost 3 bases, with 12 bases spanning the gap. This CDR3 is 16 amino acids long. The CDR3 DNA is TGTGCCAGCAGTGAAGCAGGGGGGAGAGGCTACAATGAGCAGTTCTTC. Translation: CASSEAGGRGYNEQFF.

This CDR3 reads CASSPPSEINEQFF. For the CDR3, the DNA is TGTGCCAGCAGCCCGCCTAGCGAAATCAATGAGCAGTTCTTC. The V call is TRBV11-2, the J call TRBJ2-1; a possible D gene is TRBD2 (6 bases). The CDR3 consists of 14 residues. With 5 bases removed from V and 6 bases from J, the gap between germline ends came to 14 bases. The germline V gene encodes CDR1 SGHAT and CDR2 FQNNGV. The full variable domain, rest sourced from reference TRBV11-2 and TRBJ2-1, is EAGVAQSPRYKIIEKRQSVAFWCNPISGHATLYWYQQILGQGPKLLIQFQNNGVVDDSQLPKDRFSAERLKGVDSTLKIQPAKLEDSAVYLCASSPPSEINEQFFGPGTRLTVL.

This chain joins TRBV29-1 and TRBJ2-5; tentatively, D is TRBD1 or TRBD2 (5 bases each). This CDR3 contains 15 residues. V was shortened by 1 base and J by 2 bases, with 14 bases between the two germline ends. Germline V gene sequence: CDR1 SQVTM, CDR2 ANQGSEA. CDR3 amino acids: CSVEGVGWGQETQYF. The CDR3 region has the DNA TGCAGCGTTGAAGGAGTAGGGTGGGGGCAAGAGACCCAGTACTTC.

V gene TRBV11-2 combines with J gene TRBJ1-1; 9 nucleotides match TRBD1. The CDR3 has 16 amino acids. Germline CDR1 and CDR2: SGHAT and FQNNGV. V dropped 6 bases and J dropped 2; count of bases not matched to a gene: 10. CDR3 nucleotides: TGTGCCAGCAGGGAGCCCGGACAGGGGCGAAACACTGAAGCTTTCTTT. Translation: CASREPGQGRNTEAFF.

The chain's CDR3 is CASSMSVIPNEQFF. As DNA, the CDR3 is TGTGCCAGCAGCATGTCTGTGATCCCCAATGAGCAGTTCTTC. This chain links TRBV5-4 with TRBJ2-1; D is uncertain. Germline loops: CDR1 SGHNT, CDR2 YYREEE (reference sequence). The V and J ends lost 4 bases and 6 bases respectively, with 14 bases between them. The CDR3 spans 14 residues.

This clone appeared a single time. V usage is TRBV4-2 and J usage is TRBJ2-7; TRBD1 or TRBD2 may be the D gene (5 bases each). The V end was cut by 0 bases, the J end by 6 bases, with 15 bases between. CDR1 LGHNA and CDR2 YNFKEQ come from the germline V gene. The CDR3 has 15 residues. The CDR3: CASSQDARESSEQYF. In DNA, the CDR3 is TGTGCCAGCAGCCAAGACGCCAGGGAGAGTAGCGAGCAGTACTTC.

This chain joins TRBV6-1 and TRBJ2-7; D gene uncertain. V was pared by 1 base and J by 2 bases, with 12 bases between. This CDR3 is built from 15 residues. The germline gives CDR1 MNHNS, CDR2 SASEGT. In DNA form, the CDR3 reads TGTGCCAGCAGTGAAGGGTTAGGGATCGCCTACGAGCAGTACTTC. Its protein product is CASSEGLGIAYEQYF.

This clone was seen just once. J is TRBJ2-3 and V is TRBV7-3, with D possibly TRBD1 on 6 matching bases. The CDR3 is made up of 15 amino acids. In germline, CDR1 is SGHTA, CDR2 FQGTGA. V lost 0 bases to trimming and J lost 3 bases, with 10 bases between them. The CDR3 coding sequence is TGTGCCAGCAGCTTAACAGGGGGTTGGACAGATACGCAGTATTTT. Translating gives CASSLTGGWTDTQYF.

The chain joins TRBV19 to TRBJ2-1; possibly TRBD1 for D (6 bases). CDR1 is LNHDA, CDR2 SQIVND, per germline (reference sequence). The CDR3 length is 17 residues. V was clipped by 5 bases and J by 2 bases, with 19 bases between them. CDR3 in DNA: TGTGCCAGTAGTCCGTTTCCGGGACAAGAAGCCTACAATGAGCAGTTCTTC. Protein: CASSPFPGQEAYNEQFF.

The rearrangement uses TRBV29-1 and TRBJ2-3; possible D gene TRBD2, 5 bases. Germline CDR1 SQVTM, CDR2 ANQGSEA. The length of the CDR3 is 15 residues. V lost 1 base and J lost 5, with 16 bases in between. Here the CDR3 DNA reads TGCAGCGTTGAAGGAGGGAGAATCCGGGGAGATACGCAGTATTTT. Amino acid sequence: CSVEGGRIRGDTQYF.